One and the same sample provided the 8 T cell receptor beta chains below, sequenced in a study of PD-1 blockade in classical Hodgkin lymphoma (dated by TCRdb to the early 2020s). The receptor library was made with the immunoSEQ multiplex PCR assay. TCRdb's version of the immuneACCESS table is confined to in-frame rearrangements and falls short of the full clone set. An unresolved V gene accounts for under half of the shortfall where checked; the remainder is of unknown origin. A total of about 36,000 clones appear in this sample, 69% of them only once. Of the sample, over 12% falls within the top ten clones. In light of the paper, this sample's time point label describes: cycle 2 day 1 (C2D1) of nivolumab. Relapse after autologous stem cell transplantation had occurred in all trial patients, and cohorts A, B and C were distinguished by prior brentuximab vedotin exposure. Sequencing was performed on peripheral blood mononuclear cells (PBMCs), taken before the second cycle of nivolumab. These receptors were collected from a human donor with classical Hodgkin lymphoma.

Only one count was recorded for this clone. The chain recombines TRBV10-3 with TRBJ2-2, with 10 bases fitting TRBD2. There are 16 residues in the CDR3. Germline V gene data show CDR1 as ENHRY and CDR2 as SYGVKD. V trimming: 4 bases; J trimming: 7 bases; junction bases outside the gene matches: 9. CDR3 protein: CAISGASGRSGGELFF. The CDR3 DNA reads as TGTGCCATCAGTGGGGCTAGCGGGAGATCTGGCGGGGAGCTGTTTTTT.

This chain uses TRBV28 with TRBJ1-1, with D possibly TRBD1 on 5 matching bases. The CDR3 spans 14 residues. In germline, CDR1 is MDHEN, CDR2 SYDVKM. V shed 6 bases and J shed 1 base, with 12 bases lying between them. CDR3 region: CASRTTQGNTEAFF. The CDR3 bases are TGTGCCAGCAGGACCACCCAGGGGAACACTGAAGCTTTCTTT.

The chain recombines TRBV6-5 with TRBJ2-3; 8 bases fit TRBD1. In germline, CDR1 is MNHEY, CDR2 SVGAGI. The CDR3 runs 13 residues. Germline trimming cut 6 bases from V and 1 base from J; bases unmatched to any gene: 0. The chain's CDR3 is CASRGQGTDTQYF. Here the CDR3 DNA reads TGTGCCAGCAGGGGACAGGGCACAGATACGCAGTATTTT.

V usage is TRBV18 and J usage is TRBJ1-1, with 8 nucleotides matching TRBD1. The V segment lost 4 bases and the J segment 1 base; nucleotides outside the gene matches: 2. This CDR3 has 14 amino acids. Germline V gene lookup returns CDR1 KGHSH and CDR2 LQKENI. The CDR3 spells CASSQGTGNTEAFF. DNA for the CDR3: TGTGCCAGCTCACAAGGGACAGGGAACACTGAAGCTTTCTTT. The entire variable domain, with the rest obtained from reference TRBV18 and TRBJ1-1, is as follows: NAGVMQNPRHLVRRRGQEARLRCSPMKGHSHVYWYRQLPEEGLKFMVYLQKENIIDESGMPKERFSAEFPKEGPSILRIQQVVRGDSAAYFCASSQGTGNTEAFFGQGTRLTVV.

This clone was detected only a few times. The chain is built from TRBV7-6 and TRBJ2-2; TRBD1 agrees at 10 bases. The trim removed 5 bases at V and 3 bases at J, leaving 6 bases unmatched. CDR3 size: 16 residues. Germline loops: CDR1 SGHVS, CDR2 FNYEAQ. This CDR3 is CASSPRQGADTGELFF. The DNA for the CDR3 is TGTGCCAGCAGCCCTAGACAGGGGGCGGACACCGGGGAGCTGTTTTTT.

Here the CDR3 DNA reads TGTGCCAGCAGGGGGACAGGGGTCGGAAACACCATATATTTT. It translates to CASRGTGVGNTIYF. V usage is TRBV2 and J usage is TRBJ1-3, with 10 bases identical to TRBD1. V shed 6 bases and J 4 bases; nucleotides not matched to a gene: 3. Germline V lookup: CDR1 SNHLY, CDR2 FYNNEI. This CDR3 region has 14 residues. Filled out from reference TRBV2 and TRBJ1-3, the complete variable domain reads EPEVTQTPSHQVTQMGQEVILRCVPISNHLYFYWYRQILGQKVEFLVSFYNNEISEKSEIFDDQFSVERPDGSNFTLKIRSTKLEDSAMYFCASRGTGVGNTIYFGEGSWLTVV.

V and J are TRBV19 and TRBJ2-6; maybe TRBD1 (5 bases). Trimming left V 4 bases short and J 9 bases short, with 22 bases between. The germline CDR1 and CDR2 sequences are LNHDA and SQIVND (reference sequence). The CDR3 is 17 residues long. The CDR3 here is CASSTGLQVSGGNVLTF. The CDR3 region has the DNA TGTGCCAGTAGTACGGGTTTACAGGTGTCCGGCGGCAACGTCCTGACTTTC.

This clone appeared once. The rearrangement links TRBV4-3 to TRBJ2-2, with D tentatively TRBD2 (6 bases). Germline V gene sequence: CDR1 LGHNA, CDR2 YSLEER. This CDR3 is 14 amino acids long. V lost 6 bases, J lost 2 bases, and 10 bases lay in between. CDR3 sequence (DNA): TGCGCCAGCAGTAGGAGGGCCAACACCGGGGAGCTGTTTTTT. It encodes CASSRRANTGELFF.